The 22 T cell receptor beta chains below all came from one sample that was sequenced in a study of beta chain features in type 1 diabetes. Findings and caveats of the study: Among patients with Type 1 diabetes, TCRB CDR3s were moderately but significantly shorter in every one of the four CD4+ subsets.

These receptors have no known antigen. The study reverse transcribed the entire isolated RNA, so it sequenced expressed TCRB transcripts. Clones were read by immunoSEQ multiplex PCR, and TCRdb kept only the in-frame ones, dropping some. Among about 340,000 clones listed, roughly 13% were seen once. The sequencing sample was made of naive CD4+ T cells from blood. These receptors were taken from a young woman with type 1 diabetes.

CDR3 nucleotides: TGTGCCAGCAGCTTGGACGGACAGGGTAAGGGTGGCTACACCTTC. Encoded protein: CASSLDGQGKGGYTF. The genes are TRBV5-4 and TRBJ1-2; 8 nucleotides line up with TRBD1. The CDR3 is 15 residues long. The germline V gene encodes CDR1 SGHNT and CDR2 YYREEE (reference sequence). With 0 bases clipped from V and 7 bases from J, the junction kept 8 bases outside the gene matches.

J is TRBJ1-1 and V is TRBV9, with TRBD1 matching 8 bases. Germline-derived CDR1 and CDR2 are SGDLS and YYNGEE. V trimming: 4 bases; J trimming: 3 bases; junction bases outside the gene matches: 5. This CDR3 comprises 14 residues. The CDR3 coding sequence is TGTGCCAGCAGCAAACAGGGGGATGACACTGAAGCTTTCTTT. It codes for CASSKQGDDTEAFF.

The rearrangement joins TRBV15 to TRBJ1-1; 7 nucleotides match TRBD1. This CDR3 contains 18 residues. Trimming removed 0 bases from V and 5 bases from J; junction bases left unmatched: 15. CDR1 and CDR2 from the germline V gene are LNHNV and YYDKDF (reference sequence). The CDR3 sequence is CATSRDRGGGAFRTEAFF. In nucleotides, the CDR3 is TGTGCCACCAGCAGAGATCGAGGAGGGGGCGCGTTTAGGACTGAAGCTTTCTTT.

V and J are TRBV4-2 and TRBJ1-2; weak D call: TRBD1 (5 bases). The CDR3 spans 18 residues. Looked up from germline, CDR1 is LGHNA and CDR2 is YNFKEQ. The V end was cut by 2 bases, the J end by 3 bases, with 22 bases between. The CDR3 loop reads CASSQWEASGFLDYGYTF. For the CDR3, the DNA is TGTGCCAGCAGCCAATGGGAAGCGTCAGGGTTTTTGGACTATGGCTACACCTTC.

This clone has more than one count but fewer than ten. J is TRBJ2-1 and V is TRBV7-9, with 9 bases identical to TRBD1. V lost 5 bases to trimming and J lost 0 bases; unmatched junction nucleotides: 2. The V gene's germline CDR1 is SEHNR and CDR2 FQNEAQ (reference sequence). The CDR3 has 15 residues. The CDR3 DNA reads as TGTGCCAGCAGCGGACAGGGGAGCTCCTACAATGAGCAGTTCTTC. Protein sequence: CASSGQGSSYNEQFF.

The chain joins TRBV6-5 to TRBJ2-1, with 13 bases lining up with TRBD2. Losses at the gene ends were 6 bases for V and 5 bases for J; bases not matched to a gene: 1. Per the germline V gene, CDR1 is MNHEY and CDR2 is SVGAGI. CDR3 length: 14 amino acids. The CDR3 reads CASRGLAGNNEQFF. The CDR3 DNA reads TGTGCCAGCAGGGGACTAGCGGGGAACAATGAGCAGTTCTTC.

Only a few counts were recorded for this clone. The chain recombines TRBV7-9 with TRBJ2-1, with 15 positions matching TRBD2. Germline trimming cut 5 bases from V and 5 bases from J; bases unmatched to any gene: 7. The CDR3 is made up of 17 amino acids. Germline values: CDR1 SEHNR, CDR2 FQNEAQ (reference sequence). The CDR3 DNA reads TGTGCCAGCAGCGCCGGACTAGCGGGAGGGCCACACAATGAGCAGTTCTTC. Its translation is CASSAGLAGGPHNEQFF.

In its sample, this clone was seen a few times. In DNA form, the CDR3 reads TGCAGCGTTCCGGGACAGTCGACCAATGAGCAGTTCTTC. This translates into CSVPGQSTNEQFF. The V call is TRBV29-1, the J call TRBJ2-1, with 7 bases matching TRBD1. Trimming cost V 5 bases and J 6 bases; bases outside gene matches: 7. CDR1 is SQVTM and CDR2 is ANQGSEA in the germline V gene. The CDR3 has 13 residues.

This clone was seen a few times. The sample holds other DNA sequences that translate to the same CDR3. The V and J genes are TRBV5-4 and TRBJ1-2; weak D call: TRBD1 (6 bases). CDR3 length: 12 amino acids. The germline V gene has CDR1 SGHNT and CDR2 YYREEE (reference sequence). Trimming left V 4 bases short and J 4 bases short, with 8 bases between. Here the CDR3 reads CASSLDSYGYTF. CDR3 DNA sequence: TGTGCCAGCAGCCTGGACAGCTATGGCTACACCTTC.

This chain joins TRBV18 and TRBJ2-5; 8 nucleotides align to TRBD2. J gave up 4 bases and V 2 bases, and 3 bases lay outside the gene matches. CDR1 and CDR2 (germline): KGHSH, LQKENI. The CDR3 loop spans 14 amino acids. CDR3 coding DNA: TGTGCCAGCTCACCAGCGGGAGGCCCAGAGACCCAGTACTTC. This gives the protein CASSPAGGPETQYF.

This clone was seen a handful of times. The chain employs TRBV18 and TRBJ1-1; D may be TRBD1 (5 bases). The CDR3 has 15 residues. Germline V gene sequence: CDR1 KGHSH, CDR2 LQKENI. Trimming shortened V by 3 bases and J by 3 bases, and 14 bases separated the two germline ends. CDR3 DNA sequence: TGTGCCAGCTCACCCCTTGACGGGGGGGACACTGAAGCTTTCTTT. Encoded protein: CASSPLDGGDTEAFF.

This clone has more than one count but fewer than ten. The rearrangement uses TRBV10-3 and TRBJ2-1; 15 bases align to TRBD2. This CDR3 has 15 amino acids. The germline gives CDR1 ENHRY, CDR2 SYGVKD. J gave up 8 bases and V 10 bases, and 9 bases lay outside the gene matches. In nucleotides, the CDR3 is TGTGCCACCAGGACTAGCGGGAGGGCCAGGGATGAGCAGTTCTTC. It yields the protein CATRTSGRARDEQFF.

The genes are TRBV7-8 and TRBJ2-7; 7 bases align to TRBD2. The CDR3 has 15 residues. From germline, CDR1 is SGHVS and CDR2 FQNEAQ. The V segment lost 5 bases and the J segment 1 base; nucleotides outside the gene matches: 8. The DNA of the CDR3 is TGTGCCAGCAGCCACCGGGCTAGCGGATCCTACGAGCAGTACGTC. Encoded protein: CASSHRASGSYEQYV.

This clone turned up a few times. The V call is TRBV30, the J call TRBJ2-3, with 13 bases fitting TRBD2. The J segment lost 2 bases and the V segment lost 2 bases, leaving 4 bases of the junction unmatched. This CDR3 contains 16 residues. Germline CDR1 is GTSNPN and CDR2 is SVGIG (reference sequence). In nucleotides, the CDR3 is TGTGCCTGGAGTATAGGACTAGCGGGAGCCACAGATACGCAGTATTTT. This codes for CAWSIGLAGATDTQYF.

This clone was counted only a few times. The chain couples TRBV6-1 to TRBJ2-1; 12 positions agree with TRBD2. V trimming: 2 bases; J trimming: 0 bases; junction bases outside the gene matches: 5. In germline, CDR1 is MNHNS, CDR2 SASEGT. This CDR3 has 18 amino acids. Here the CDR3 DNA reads TGTGCCAGCAGTGAACTAGCGGGAGGGGTAAGCTCCTACAATGAGCAGTTCTTC. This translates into CASSELAGGVSSYNEQFF.

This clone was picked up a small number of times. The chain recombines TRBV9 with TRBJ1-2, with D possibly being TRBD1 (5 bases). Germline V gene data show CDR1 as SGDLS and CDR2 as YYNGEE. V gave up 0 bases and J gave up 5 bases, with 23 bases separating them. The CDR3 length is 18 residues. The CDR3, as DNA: TGTGCCAGCAGCGTAGTTGGCAGCCGGCCTGGAGGGGAATATGGCTACACCTTC. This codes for CASSVVGSRPGGEYGYTF. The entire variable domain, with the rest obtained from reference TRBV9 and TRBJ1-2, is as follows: DSGVTQTPKHLITATGQRVTLRCSPRSGDLSVYWYQQSLDQGLQFLIQYYNGEERAKGNILERFSAQQFPDLHSELNLSSLELGDSALYFCASSVVGSRPGGEYGYTFGSGTRLTVV.

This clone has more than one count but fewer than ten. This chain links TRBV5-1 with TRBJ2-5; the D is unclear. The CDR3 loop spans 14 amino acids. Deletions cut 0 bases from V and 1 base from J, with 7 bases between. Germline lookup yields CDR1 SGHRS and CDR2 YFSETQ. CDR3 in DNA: TGCGCCAGCAGCTTGGCCGACTTCCAAGAGACCCAGTACTTC. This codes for CASSLADFQETQYF.

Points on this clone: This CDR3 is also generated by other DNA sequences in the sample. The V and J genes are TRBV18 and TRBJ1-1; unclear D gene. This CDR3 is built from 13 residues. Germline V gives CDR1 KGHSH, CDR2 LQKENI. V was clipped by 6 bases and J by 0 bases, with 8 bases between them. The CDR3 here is CASSPGLNTEAFF. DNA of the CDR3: TGTGCCAGCTCGCCTGGCCTGAACACTGAAGCTTTCTTT.

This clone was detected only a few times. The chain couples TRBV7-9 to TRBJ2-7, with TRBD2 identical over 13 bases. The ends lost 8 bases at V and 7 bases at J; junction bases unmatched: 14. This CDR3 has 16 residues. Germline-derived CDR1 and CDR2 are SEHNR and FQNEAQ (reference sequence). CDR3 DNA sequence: TGTGCCAGCTTGGGACTAGCGGGAAGAGGTGATGAGGAGCAGTACTTC. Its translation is CASLGLAGRGDEEQYF.

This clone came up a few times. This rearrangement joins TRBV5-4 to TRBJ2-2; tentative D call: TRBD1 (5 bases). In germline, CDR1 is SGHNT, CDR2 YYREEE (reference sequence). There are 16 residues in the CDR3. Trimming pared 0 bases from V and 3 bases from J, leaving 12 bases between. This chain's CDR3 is CASSLGGRLDTGELFF. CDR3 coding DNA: TGTGCCAGCAGCTTGGGGGGCAGGCTGGACACCGGGGAGCTGTTTTTT.

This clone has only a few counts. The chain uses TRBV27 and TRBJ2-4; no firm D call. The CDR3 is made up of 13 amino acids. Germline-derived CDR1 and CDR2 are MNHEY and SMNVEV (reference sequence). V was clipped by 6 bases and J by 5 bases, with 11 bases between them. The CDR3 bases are TGTGCCAGCAGCACCGGGTCGCAAAACATTCAGTACTTC. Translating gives CASSTGSQNIQYF.

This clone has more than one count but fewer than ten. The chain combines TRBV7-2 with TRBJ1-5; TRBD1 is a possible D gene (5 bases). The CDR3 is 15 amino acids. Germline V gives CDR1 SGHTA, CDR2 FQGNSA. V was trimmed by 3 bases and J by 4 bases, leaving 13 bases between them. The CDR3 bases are TGTGCCAGCAGCTTGCAACAGGTCGTTAATCAGCCCCAGCATTTT. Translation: CASSLQQVVNQPQHF.